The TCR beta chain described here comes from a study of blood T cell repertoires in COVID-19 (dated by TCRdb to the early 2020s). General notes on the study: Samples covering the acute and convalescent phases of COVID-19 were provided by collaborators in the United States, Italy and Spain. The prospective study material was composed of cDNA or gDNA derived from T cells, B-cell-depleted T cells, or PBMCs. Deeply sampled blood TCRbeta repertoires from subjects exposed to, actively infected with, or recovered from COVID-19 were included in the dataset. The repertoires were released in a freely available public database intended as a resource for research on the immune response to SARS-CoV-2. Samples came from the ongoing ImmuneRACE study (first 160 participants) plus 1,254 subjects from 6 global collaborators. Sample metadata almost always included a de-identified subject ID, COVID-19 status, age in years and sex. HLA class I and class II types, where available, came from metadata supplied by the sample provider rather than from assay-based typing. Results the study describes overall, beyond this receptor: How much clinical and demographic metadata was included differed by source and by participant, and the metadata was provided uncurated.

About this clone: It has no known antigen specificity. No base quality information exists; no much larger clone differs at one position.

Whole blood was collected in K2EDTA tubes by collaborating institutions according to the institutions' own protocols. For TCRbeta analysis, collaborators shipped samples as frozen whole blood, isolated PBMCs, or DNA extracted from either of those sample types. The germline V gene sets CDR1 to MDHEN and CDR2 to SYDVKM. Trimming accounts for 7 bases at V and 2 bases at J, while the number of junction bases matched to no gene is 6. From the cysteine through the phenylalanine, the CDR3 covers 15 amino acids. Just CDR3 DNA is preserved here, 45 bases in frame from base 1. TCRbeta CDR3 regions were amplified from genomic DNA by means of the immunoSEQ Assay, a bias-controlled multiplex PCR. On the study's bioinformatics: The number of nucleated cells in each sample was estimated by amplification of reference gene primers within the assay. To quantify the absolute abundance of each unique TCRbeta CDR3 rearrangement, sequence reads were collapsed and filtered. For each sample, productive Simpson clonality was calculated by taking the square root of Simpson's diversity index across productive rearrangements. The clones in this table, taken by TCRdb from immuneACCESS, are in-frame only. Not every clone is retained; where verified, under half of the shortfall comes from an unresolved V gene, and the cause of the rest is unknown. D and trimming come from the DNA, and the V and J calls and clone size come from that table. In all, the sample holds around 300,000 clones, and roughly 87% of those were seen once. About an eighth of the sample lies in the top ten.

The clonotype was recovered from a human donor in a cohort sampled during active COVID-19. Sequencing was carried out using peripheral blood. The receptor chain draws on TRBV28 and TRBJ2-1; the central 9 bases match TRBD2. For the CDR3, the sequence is CASTPTSGPYNEQFF. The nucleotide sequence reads TGTGCCAGCACCCCGACTAGCGGACCCTACAATGAGCAGTTCTTC. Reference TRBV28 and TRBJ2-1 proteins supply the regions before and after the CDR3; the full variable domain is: DVKVTQSSRYLVKRTGEKVFLECVQDMDHENMFWYRQDPGLGLRLIYFSYDVKMKEKGDIPEGYSVSREKKERFSLILESASTNQTSMYLCASTPTSGPYNEQFFGPGTRLTVL.